These T cell receptor beta chains were read from a single sample in a study of blood T cell repertoires in COVID-19. Generated by immunoSEQ multiplex PCR, the TCRdb table keeps only in-frame clones and is missing some. The sample has some 120,000 clones, 81% seen once; the top ten hold 8.5% to 12%. The sample was peripheral blood. These receptors originate from a human donor in a cohort sampled during active COVID-19. CDR3s include the opening cysteine and the closing phenylalanine or tryptophan. Fields, in order: J gene, D gene, V gene, clone size, CDR3 protein, CDR3 DNA. A D gene is named only where the DNA matches it firmly. Size tells how often a clone was seen (once, few, many) or the class of an expanded clone, and some rows leave it out.

>TRBJ1-4|NA|TRBV5-6|NA
CASSFTGLANEKLFF
TGTGCCAGCAGCTTTACAGGGTTAGCTAATGAAAAACTGTTTTTT
>TRBJ2-6|NA|TRBV6-5|NA
CASRLSGGGANVLTF
TGTGCCAGCCGATTATCCGGTGGTGGGGCCAACGTCCTGACTTTC
>TRBJ1-5|NA|TRBV6-5|few
CATYGGYSNQPQHF
TGTGCCACCTACGGCGGATATAGCAATCAGCCCCAGCATTTT
>TRBJ1-1|NA|TRBV6-6|few
CASNTQGLGTEAFF
TGTGCCAGCAATACGCAGGGATTAGGGACTGAAGCTTTCTTT
>TRBJ2-7|TRBD1|TRBV19|NA
CASSLGTGVYEQYF
TGTGCCAGTAGTCTAGGGACAGGGGTCTACGAGCAGTACTTC
>TRBJ2-7|TRBD1|TRBV5-1|NA
CASSRTGSIYEQYF
TGCGCCAGCTCGAGGACAGGGAGCATCTACGAGCAGTACTTC
>TRBJ2-7|NA|TRBV20-1|once
CSAGDGVLSYEQYF
TGCAGTGCTGGTGACGGAGTCCTCTCCTACGAGCAGTACTTC
>TRBJ2-7|NA|TRBV27|NA
CASSFSGYEQYF
TGTGCCAGCAGTTTTTCAGGGTACGAGCAGTACTTC
>TRBJ2-1|TRBD2|TRBV7-2|NA
CASSSQAGRYNEQFF
TGTGCCAGCAGCTCCCAAGCGGGAAGGTACAATGAGCAGTTCTTC
>TRBJ2-7|TRBD1|TRBV28|NA
CASSTSGTGVFRTYEQYF
TGTGCCAGCAGCACCTCCGGGACAGGTGTTTTTCGCACCTACGAGCAGTACTTC
>TRBJ1-1|TRBD1|TRBV5-1|NA
CASSWGTGTGQEGAFF
TGCGCCAGCAGCTGGGGTACTGGGACAGGTCAGGAGGGAGCTTTCTTT
>TRBJ2-7|NA|TRBV5-4|few
CASSRPGGRSYEQYF
TGTGCCAGCAGCCGCCCGGGGGGCCGGTCCTACGAGCAGTACTTC
>TRBJ1-2|TRBD1|TRBV5-1|NA
CASSYGTVYGYTF
TGCGCCAGCAGCTACGGGACAGTCTATGGCTACACCTTC
>TRBJ1-5|TRBD1|TRBV19|NA
CASTTGGNGNQPQHF
TGTGCCAGTACAACAGGGGGCAATGGTAATCAGCCCCAGCATTTT
>TRBJ1-1|TRBD1|TRBV5-1|NA
CASRNDRVLTEAFF
TGCGCCAGCAGAAACGACAGGGTATTGACTGAAGCTTTCTTT
>TRBJ1-5|NA|TRBV5-8|NA
CASSLGQAPAMNQPQHF
TGTGCCAGCAGCTTGGGACAGGCGCCGGCAATGAATCAGCCCCAGCATTTT
>TRBJ1-3|NA|TRBV6-5|NA
CASSPAGIGNTIYF
TGTGCCAGCTCTCCCGCAGGTATTGGAAACACCATATATTTT
>TRBJ1-4|NA|TRBV7-9|few
CASRSNRDTGEKLFF
TGTGCCAGCAGGTCCAACCGGGACACCGGTGAAAAACTGTTTTTT
>TRBJ1-6|TRBD1|TRBV7-9|few
CASSSGQGFYNSPLHF
TGTGCCAGCAGCTCGGGACAGGGGTTCTATAATTCACCCCTCCACTTT
>TRBJ1-4|NA|TRBV25-1|NA
CASSEETGWQEKLFF
TGTGCCAGCAGTGAAGAGACAGGTTGGCAAGAAAAACTGTTTTTT
>TRBJ2-5|NA|TRBV6-2/TRBV6-3|NA
CASSYSVQETQYF
TGTGCCAGCAGTTATAGCGTCCAAGAGACCCAGTACTTC
>TRBJ2-5|NA|TRBV6-2/TRBV6-3|NA
CASSYREKGETQYF
TGTGCCAGCAGTTACAGGGAGAAAGGCGAGACCCAGTACTTC
>TRBJ1-1|NA|TRBV18|few
CASSTGGVGTEAFF
TGTGCCAGCTCAACCGGGGGGGTAGGCACTGAAGCTTTCTTT
>TRBJ1-4|NA|TRBV4-1|NA
CASSLLTRGNFMATNEKLFF
TGCGCCAGCAGCCTCCTCACCCGCGGCAATTTCATGGCGACTAATGAAAAACTGTTTTTT
>TRBJ2-3|TRBD2|TRBV3-1/TRBV3-2|NA
CASRRGLDWAPDTQYF
TGTGCCAGCAGGCGAGGACTAGATTGGGCTCCAGATACGCAGTATTTT
>TRBJ1-2|NA|TRBV15|NA
CATSRGDIAGGDGYTF
TGTGCCACCAGCAGGGGGGACATTGCCGGAGGCGACGGCTACACCTTC
>TRBJ1-1|NA|TRBV29-1|NA
CSVPPLDMNTEAFF
TGCAGCGTTCCTCCGTTGGACATGAACACTGAAGCTTTCTTT
>TRBJ1-3|NA|TRBV5-1|NA
CASSPRGGSGNTIYF
TGCGCCAGCAGCCCGCGGGGGGGCTCTGGAAACACCATATATTTT
>TRBJ2-1|TRBD2|TRBV19|once
CASSLTSGGRHEQFF
TGTGCCAGTAGTTTGACTAGCGGGGGGAGGCATGAGCAGTTCTTC
>TRBJ1-6|TRBD1|TRBV9|NA
CASSGGTGSNSPLHF
TGTGCCAGCAGCGGAGGGACAGGGTCTAATTCACCCCTCCACTTT
>TRBJ2-7|NA|TRBV1|NA
CTSKKTQSSYEQYF
TGCACCAGCAAAAAAACTCAAAGCTCCTACGAGCAGTACTTC
>TRBJ1-1|TRBD1|TRBV6-5|NA
CASSYSGTAAEAFF
TGTGCCAGCAGTTACTCCGGGACAGCCGCTGAAGCTTTCTTT
>TRBJ2-2|NA|TRBV7-6|NA
CASSLFGGELFF
TGTGCCAGCAGCTTATTCGGCGGGGAGCTGTTTTTT
>TRBJ2-5|NA|TRBV12-2|once
CATFGGLAGVPRKTQYF
TGTGCAACCTTCGGGGGGCTAGCGGGAGTTCCTAGGAAGACCCAGTACTTC
>TRBJ1-4|NA|TRBV5-4|NA
CASSLAGTANEKLFF
TGTGCCAGCAGCTTGGCAGGGACTGCTAATGAAAAACTGTTTTTT
>TRBJ1-2|NA|TRBV28|NA
CASRTPTPSTINYGYTF
TGTGCCAGCCGAACTCCCACCCCGTCGACAATTAACTATGGCTACACCTTC
>TRBJ2-2|TRBD2|TRBV28|once
CASSVWGGINTGELFF
TGTGCCAGCAGTGTATGGGGGGGAATTAACACCGGGGAGCTGTTTTTT
>TRBJ2-7|NA|TRBV19|NA
CARGGKRTARPLTYEQYF
TGTGCCAGGGGGGGTAAGCGCACCGCAAGACCCTTAACCTACGAGCAGTACTTC
>TRBJ1-5|TRBD1|TRBV5-1|NA
CASSLGDRNQPQHF
TGCGCCAGCAGCTTGGGGGACAGAAATCAGCCCCAGCATTTT
>TRBJ1-1|NA|TRBV5-1|NA
CASSSGQNTEAFF
TGCGCCAGCAGCTCTGGACAGAACACTGAAGCTTTCTTT
>TRBJ2-7|NA|TRBV30|NA
CAWSPPPSSYEQYF
TGTGCCTGGAGTCCTCCCCCGTCCTCCTACGAGCAGTACTTC
>TRBJ2-7|TRBD1|TRBV3-1/TRBV3-2|NA
CASSQDRDSSSYEQYF
TGTGCCAGCAGCCAAGACCGGGACAGTAGCTCCTACGAGCAGTACTTC
>TRBJ1-2|TRBD1|TRBV11-1|NA
CASSPGQGVANYGYTF
TGTGCCAGCAGCCCGGGACAGGGGGTAGCTAACTATGGCTACACCTTC
>TRBJ1-1|NA|TRBV10-3|once
CAISESRWGQGKMNTEAFF
TGTGCCATCAGTGAGTCAAGGTGGGGTCAGGGTAAGATGAACACTGAAGCTTTCTTT
>TRBJ2-7|NA|TRBV28|NA
CASRRDSPYEQYF
TGTGCCAGCAGGCGGGACAGTCCCTACGAGCAGTACTTC
>TRBJ1-5|NA|TRBV18|NA
CASSPSGGSQPQHF
TGTGCCAGCTCACCTTCGGGGGGCAGTCAGCCCCAGCATTTT
>TRBJ2-7|TRBD2|TRBV30|NA
CAWTSGGYEQYF
TGTGCCTGGACTAGCGGGGGATACGAGCAGTACTTC
>TRBJ1-2|TRBD1|TRBV6-5|NA
CASIPGQGDYGYTF
TGTGCCAGCATTCCGGGACAGGGTGACTATGGCTACACCTTC
>TRBJ2-3|NA|TRBV7-9|NA
CASSLRAGYRDF
TGTGCCAGCAGCTTAAGGGCAGGGTATCGGGATTTT
>TRBJ2-5|NA|TRBV6-2/TRBV6-3|NA
CASSYSAFSLAGLQETQYF
TGTGCCAGCAGTTACTCGGCCTTTTCTTTGGCGGGGCTACAAGAGACCCAGTACTTC
>TRBJ1-2|TRBD1|TRBV30|few
CAWNRGEKENYGYTF
TGTGCCTGGAACAGGGGGGAAAAGGAGAACTATGGCTACACCTTC
>TRBJ1-6|NA|TRBV21-1|NA
CASSGTLYNSPLHF
TGTGCCAGCAGCGGGACACTCTATAATTCACCCCTCCACTTT
>TRBJ2-1|NA|TRBV6-5|NA
CASSREWGSYNEQFF
TGTGCCAGCAGCCGGGAGTGGGGCTCCTACAATGAGCAGTTCTTC
>TRBJ1-6|NA|TRBV7-8|NA
CASSPRHVFNSPLHF
TGTGCCAGCAGCCCAAGACACGTCTTTAATTCACCCCTCCACTTT
>TRBJ2-5|NA|TRBV30|once
CAWNYLRQETQYF
TGTGCCTGGAATTATTTGAGACAAGAGACCCAGTACTTC
>TRBJ1-2|TRBD1|TRBV5-4|once
CASDRGQGKGYTF
TGTGCCAGCGACCGTGGACAGGGGAAAGGCTACACCTTC
>TRBJ1-4|TRBD1|TRBV7-8|NA
CASRWTGGNEKLFF
TGTGCCAGCAGATGGACAGGGGGGAATGAAAAACTGTTTTTT